The rows below give T cell receptor beta chains drawn from one sample of a study of T cell repertoires in cytomegalovirus infection. Each CDR3 protein is one row after TCRdb ran MiXCR on the reads. Among 290,000 or so distinct CDR3 sequences listed, roughly 26% were seen once. Specimen: PBMCs. These receptors all stem from a human donor in good health (CMV status not recorded). Some clones in this sample may be carry-over from other donors' samples. CDR3s include the opening cysteine and the closing phenylalanine or tryptophan. D genes are given only for firm matches. Size is omitted from some rows. Given values are once, few, many or a class for expanded clones.

14	TRBV20-1	TRBJ2-1	NA	TRBD2	TGCAGTGCTAGCCGTCGGTCTAGCGGCAATGAGCAGTTCTTC	CSASRRSSGNEQFF
13	TRBV7-2	TRBJ2-1	few	NA	TGTGCCAGCAGCTTAACTAGTCTATATGAGCAGTTCTTC	CASSLTSLYEQFF
14	TRBV7-8	TRBJ2-2	many	NA	TGTGCCAGCAGGTCCACTTCGAACACCGGGGAGCTGTTTTTT	CASRSTSNTGELFF
15	TRBV5-1	TRBJ1-1	few	TRBD1	TGCGCCAGCAGCTTGGGGACAGGGGGTTTGTCTGAAGCTTTCTTT	CASSLGTGGLSEAFF
14	TRBV6-4	TRBJ1-5	few	NA	TGTGCCAGCAGGGGCCAATACTTCAATCAGCCCCAGCATTTT	CASRGQYFNQPQHF
14	TRBV28	TRBJ2-1	few	NA	TGTGCCAGCAGTCCCTCTGGGAGAACGGATGAGCAGTTCTTC	CASSPSGRTDEQFF
17	TRBV28	TRBJ1-2	many	TRBD1	TGTGCCAGCAGTCCCCCGGGACAGTCTGAGGCTAACTATGGCTACACCTTC	CASSPPGQSEANYGYTF
17	TRBV5-1	TRBJ2-7	NA	TRBD1	TGCGCCAGCAGTTCGAGTCCAACAGGGGGGAGCTCCTACGAGCAGTACTTC	CASSSSPTGGSSYEQYF
13	TRBV10-3	TRBJ2-1	NA	NA	TGTGCCATCAGGCCCCCAGGCCCGTCGGAGCAGTTCTTC	CAIRPPGPSEQFF
19	TRBV7-9	TRBJ2-5	NA	TRBD2	TGTGCCAGCAGCTTAGCTGGTCGTCTAGCGGGAGGGAGGGGAGAGACCCAGTACTTC	CASSLAGRLAGGRGETQYF
16	TRBV20-1	TRBJ2-1	few	TRBD2	TGCAGTGCTACCTCCCGGGGTAGCGGGATCTACAATGAGCAGTTCTTC	CSATSRGSGIYNEQFF
14	TRBV7-6	TRBJ1-5	few	NA	TGTGCCAGCAGCGCAACAGGAGAGAATCAGCCCCAGCATTTT	CASSATGENQPQHF
13	TRBV15	TRBJ1-3	NA	NA	TGTGCCACCAGCAGAGACTCTGGAAACACCATATATTTT	CATSRDSGNTIYF
14	TRBV19	TRBJ2-2	few	NA	TGTGCCAGTAGTACGACGGGAGTCACCGGGGAGCTGTTTTTT	CASSTTGVTGELFF
13	TRBV19	TRBJ1-3	NA	NA	TGTGCCAGTGGTCGCCAGTCCCCAAACACCATATATTTT	CASGRQSPNTIYF
14	TRBV12-3/TRBV12-4	TRBJ2-1	NA	NA	TGTGCCAGCACCCCAGGTGCAGGGTACAATGAGCAGTTCTTC	CASTPGAGYNEQFF
15	TRBV11-2	TRBJ2-1	NA	TRBD1	TGTGCCAGCAGCCCCGGGACAGGCTGGACTAATGAGCAGTTCTTC	CASSPGTGWTNEQFF
16	TRBV7-8	TRBJ1-3	many	NA	TGTGCCAGCAGCTTAGCTAGCGGATACTCTGGAAACACCATATATTTT	CASSLASGYSGNTIYF
16	TRBV7-2	TRBJ2-1	many	NA	TGTGCCAGCAGCTTGCAGACGGGCAGCTCCTACAATGAGCAGTTCTTC	CASSLQTGSSYNEQFF
17	TRBV7-2	TRBJ2-5	many	TRBD2	TGTGCCAGCAGCTTACGGACTAGCGGGAGGGGGGAAGAGACCCAGTACTTC	CASSLRTSGRGEETQYF
11	TRBV29-1	TRBJ1-3	NA	NA	TGCAGCGTTCTGCGGGGAAACACCATATATTTT	CSVLRGNTIYF
13	TRBV7-2	TRBJ1-1	NA	NA	TGTGCCAGCAGCTCGGAAGGGGACACTGAAGCTTTCTTT	CASSSEGDTEAFF
15	TRBV28	TRBJ2-7	NA	NA	TGTGCCAGCAGTCCCCAGACTAGGGGCCTCGGCGAGCAGTACTTC	CASSPQTRGLGEQYF
13	TRBV29-1	TRBJ1-1	NA	NA	TGCAGCGTTACCGAACAGGGGAACACTGAAGCTTTCTTT	CSVTEQGNTEAFF
8	TRBV20-1	TRBJ1-1	NA	NA	TGCAGTGCTAGTTGGGCTTTCTTT	CSASWAFF
14	TRBV7-3	TRBJ2-1	NA	NA	TGTGCCAGCAGGGCCGGAGGAGCGAGCAATGAGCAGTTCTTC	CASRAGGASNEQFF
14	TRBV20-1	TRBJ2-7	many	NA	TGCAGTGCTAGTGGTCACCGGGACAAATACGAGCAGTACTTC	CSASGHRDKYEQYF
13	TRBV2	TRBJ1-1	few	NA	TGTGCCAGCGGTCGGGAGCTGAACACTGAAGCTTTCTTT	CASGRELNTEAFF
17	TRBV12-3/TRBV12-4	TRBJ2-7	few	TRBD2	TGTGCCAGCAGCCTTTTCACGGGGGGGGGTGGACCCTACGAGCAGTACTTC	CASSLFTGGGGPYEQYF
16	TRBV11-2	TRBJ1-4	NA	NA	TGTGCCAGCAGCTTTGACATAGGGGCAACTAATGAAAAACTGTTTTTT	CASSFDIGATNEKLFF
12	TRBV5-5	TRBJ2-5	NA	NA	TGTGCCAGCAGCGCCTGGACGGAGACCCAGTACTTC	CASSAWTETQYF
19	TRBV4-3	TRBJ2-1	NA	TRBD2	TGCGCCAGCAGCCAAGGGGAGGGGTTTTCTCAAATGGGGAGCAATGAGCAGTTCTTC	CASSQGEGFSQMGSNEQFF
15	TRBV7-2	TRBJ2-7	few	NA	TGTGCCAGCAGCGACCTACGACGGGACTCCTACGAGCAGTACTTC	CASSDLRRDSYEQYF
15	TRBV7-2	TRBJ2-2	few	TRBD2	TGTGCCAGCAGCCAGGGGCTAGCGGGCAACGGGGAGCTGTTTTTT	CASSQGLAGNGELFF
15	TRBV19	TRBJ2-1	few	TRBD2	TGTGCCAGTAGTATGACGGGACTAGCGGGAGGGGAGCAGTTCTTC	CASSMTGLAGGEQFF
15	TRBV12-3/TRBV12-4	TRBJ2-1	few	TRBD1	TGTGCCAGCAGTTTAGTCCAGGGGGCCGTCAATGAGCAGTTCTTC	CASSLVQGAVNEQFF
16	TRBV11-2	TRBJ2-1	few	TRBD2	TGTGCCAGCAGCTCCCGACTAGCGGGGAAATACAATGAGCAGTTCTTC	CASSSRLAGKYNEQFF
13	TRBV12-3/TRBV12-4	TRBJ1-6	few	NA	TGTGCCAGCAGCCTCAGGGAAATGAGCCCCCTCCACTTT	CASSLREMSPLHF
11	TRBV2	TRBJ2-4	NA	NA	TGTGCCAGCAGGGACGGGAACATTCAGTACTTC	CASRDGNIQYF
11	TRBV30	TRBJ2-2	NA	NA	TGTGCCTGGAGCAGAGCCGGGGAGCTGTTTTTT	CAWSRAGELFF
14	TRBV2	TRBJ1-1	NA	NA	TGTGCCAGCAGTGAAGGAAGGAGGAACACTGAAGCTTTCTTT	CASSEGRRNTEAFF
15	TRBV7-2	TRBJ2-5	many	TRBD2	TGTGCCAGCAGCTTAAGAACCGGGAGGGAGGAGACCCAGTACTTC	CASSLRTGREETQYF
14	TRBV20-1	TRBJ2-1	few	TRBD1	TGCAGTGCCAGGGACAGGGTGGGCTACAATGAGCAGTTCTTC	CSARDRVGYNEQFF
16	TRBV7-3	TRBJ1-1	NA	NA	TGTGCCAGCAGCTTAAGTGGAGGACCCTTGAACACTGAAGCTTTCTTT	CASSLSGGPLNTEAFF
12	TRBV2	TRBJ1-2	NA	NA	TGTGCCAGCAGTGAAGAACGGTATGGCTACACCTTC	CASSEERYGYTF
18	TRBV7-2	TRBJ2-1	few	NA	TGTGCCAGCAGCTTATCGTATCCTGGGGACACTTCGGTCAATGAGCAGTTCTTC	CASSLSYPGDTSVNEQFF
13	TRBV20-1	TRBJ1-6	NA	NA	TGCAGTGCTAGACGGGGGGATAATTCACCCCTCCACTTT	CSARRGDNSPLHF
14	TRBV20-1	TRBJ2-1	few	TRBD2	TGCAGTGCTGAACGACTAGCGGCCTACAATGAGCAGTTCTTC	CSAERLAAYNEQFF